The entry below describes one T cell receptor (beta chain). Its specificity is unknown. Sample treatment: roughly 10-day PBMC culture with coronavirus spike peptide pools or control peptides (ViraFEST assay). The CDR3 has 14 amino acids. V gave up 6 bases and J gave up 5 bases, with 19 bases separating them. Germline V gene data show CDR1 as DFQATT and CDR2 as SNEGSKA (reference sequence). This sample stems from a study of vaccination and CD4 T cells after COVID-19. Sequenced with the Oncomine TCR Beta short-read assay was DNA taken from cultured CD4+ T cells. One entry per CDR3 protein, called by TCRdb with MiXCR from the PCR reads. The sample holds 15,000 to 25,000 distinct CDR3 sequences, approximately 40% seen once.

Material for sequencing was cultured CD4+ T cells from blood. The sequence came from a human donor with COVID-19. The chain carries TRBV20-1 and TRBJ2-5; unclear D gene. CDR3 DNA: TGCAGTGCCGAGATGGGTTGGATGGGGGAGACCCAGTACTTC. Translated, it gives CSAEMGWMGETQYF.